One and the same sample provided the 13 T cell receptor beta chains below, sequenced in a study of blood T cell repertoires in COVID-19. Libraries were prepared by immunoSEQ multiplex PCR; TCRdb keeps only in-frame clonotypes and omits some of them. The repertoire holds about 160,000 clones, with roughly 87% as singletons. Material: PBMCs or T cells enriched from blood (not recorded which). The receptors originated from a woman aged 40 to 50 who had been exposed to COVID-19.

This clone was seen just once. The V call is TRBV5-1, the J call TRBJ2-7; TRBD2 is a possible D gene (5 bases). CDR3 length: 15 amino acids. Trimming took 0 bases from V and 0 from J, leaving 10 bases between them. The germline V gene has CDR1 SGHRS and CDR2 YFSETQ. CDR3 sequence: CASSLDRGSSYEQYF. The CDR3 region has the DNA TGCGCCAGCAGCTTGGATCGAGGGAGCTCCTACGAGCAGTACTTC.

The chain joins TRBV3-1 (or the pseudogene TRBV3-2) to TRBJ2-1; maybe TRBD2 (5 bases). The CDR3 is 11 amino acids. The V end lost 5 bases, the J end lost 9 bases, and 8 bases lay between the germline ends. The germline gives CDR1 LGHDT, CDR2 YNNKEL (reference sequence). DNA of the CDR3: TGTGCCAGCAGCAAAGGGAGTGAGCAGTTCTTC. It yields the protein CASSKGSEQFF.

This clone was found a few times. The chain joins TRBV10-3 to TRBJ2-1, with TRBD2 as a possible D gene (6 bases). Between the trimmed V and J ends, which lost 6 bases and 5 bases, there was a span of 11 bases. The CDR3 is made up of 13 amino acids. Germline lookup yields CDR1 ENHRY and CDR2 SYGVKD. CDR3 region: CAISPGLNNEQFF. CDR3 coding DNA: TGTGCCATCAGCCCGGGACTCAACAATGAGCAGTTCTTC.

The CDR3 DNA reads as TGTGCCAGCAGCAAGGGACAGTTGAATGAAAAACTGTTTTTT. Translated: CASSKGQLNEKLFF. The V gene is TRBV13, the J gene TRBJ1-4; 7 positions agree with TRBD1. Germline-derived CDR1 and CDR2 are PRHDT and FYEKMQ (reference sequence). This CDR3 has 14 amino acids. Trimming took 5 bases from V and 5 from J; bases not matched to a gene: 5.

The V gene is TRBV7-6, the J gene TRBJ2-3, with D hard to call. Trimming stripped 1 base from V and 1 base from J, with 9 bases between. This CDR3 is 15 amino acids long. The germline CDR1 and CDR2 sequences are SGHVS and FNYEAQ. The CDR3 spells CASSLDRGRTDTQYF. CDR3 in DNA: TGTGCCAGCAGCTTAGATCGAGGCCGCACAGATACGCAGTATTTT.

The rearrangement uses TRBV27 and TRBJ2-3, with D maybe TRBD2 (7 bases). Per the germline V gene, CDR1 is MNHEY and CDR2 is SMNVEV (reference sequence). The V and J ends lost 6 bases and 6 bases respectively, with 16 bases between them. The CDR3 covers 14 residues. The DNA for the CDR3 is TGTGCCAGCAGCTTAGGGGGGGCCACCGATACGCAGTATTTT. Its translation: CASSLGGATDTQYF.

DNA for the CDR3: TGTGCCAGCTCACCGAACAGGCCAAATCAGCCCCAGCATTTT. Protein product: CASSPNRPNQPQHF. The chain employs TRBV18 and TRBJ1-5, with a weak D call TRBD1 (5 bases). This CDR3 spans 14 amino acids. The ends were cut back, 3 bases at V and 4 bases at J, with 10 bases in the middle. Germline assignment: CDR1 KGHSH and CDR2 LQKENI.

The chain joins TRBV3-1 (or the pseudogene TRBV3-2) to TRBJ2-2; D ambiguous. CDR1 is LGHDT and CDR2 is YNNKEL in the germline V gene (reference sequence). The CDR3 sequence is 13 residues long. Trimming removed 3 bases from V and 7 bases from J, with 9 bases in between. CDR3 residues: CASSHMEFGELFF. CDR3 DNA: TGTGCCAGCAGCCATATGGAGTTCGGGGAGCTGTTTTTT.

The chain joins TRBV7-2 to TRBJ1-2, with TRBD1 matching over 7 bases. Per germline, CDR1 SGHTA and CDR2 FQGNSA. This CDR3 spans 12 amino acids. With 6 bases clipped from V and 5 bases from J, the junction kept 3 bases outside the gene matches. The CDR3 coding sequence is TGTGCCAGCAGTTCACAGGGGTATGGCTACACCTTC. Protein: CASSSQGYGYTF.

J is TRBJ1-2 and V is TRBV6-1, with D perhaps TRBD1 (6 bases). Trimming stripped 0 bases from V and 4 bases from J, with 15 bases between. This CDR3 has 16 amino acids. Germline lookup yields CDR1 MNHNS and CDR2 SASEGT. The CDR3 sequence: CASSEALLGGAYGYTF. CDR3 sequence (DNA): TGTGCCAGCAGTGAAGCTTTATTAGGGGGGGCCTATGGCTACACCTTC.

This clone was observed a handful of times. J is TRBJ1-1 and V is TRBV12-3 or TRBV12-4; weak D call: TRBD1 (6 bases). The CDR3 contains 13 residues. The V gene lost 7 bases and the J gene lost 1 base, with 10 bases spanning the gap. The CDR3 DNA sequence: TGTGCCAGCACCCAACAGGGGAACACTGAAGCTTTCTTT. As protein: CASTQQGNTEAFF.

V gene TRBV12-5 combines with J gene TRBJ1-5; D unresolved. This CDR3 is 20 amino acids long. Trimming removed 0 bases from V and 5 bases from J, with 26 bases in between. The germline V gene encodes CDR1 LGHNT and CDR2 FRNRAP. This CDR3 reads CASGLVIFPGSEGIHQPQHF. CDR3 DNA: TGTGCTAGTGGTTTGGTAATTTTCCCCGGGTCGGAGGGAATTCATCAGCCCCAGCATTTT.

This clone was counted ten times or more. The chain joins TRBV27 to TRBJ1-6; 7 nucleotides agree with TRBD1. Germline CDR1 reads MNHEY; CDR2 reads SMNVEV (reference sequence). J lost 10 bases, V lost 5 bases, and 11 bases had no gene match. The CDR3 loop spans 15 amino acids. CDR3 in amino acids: CASSTMTGLGSPLHF. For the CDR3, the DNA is TGTGCCAGCAGTACCATGACAGGGTTAGGCTCACCCCTCCACTTT.